The clone carrying this T cell receptor (beta chain) occurred a few times. The method was immunoSEQ multiplex PCR; TCRdb's version includes in-frame clones alone and lacks a portion of them. The sample shows some 46,000 clones, around 83% of them seen only once. This sample was taken from a study of fetal regulatory T cell absence and autoimmunity. The CDR3 consists of 14 residues. CDR1 and CDR2 (germline): SGHRS, YFSETQ. V trimming: 1 base; J trimming: 1 base; junction bases outside the gene matches: 0. This receptor was identified in a newborn boy with IPEX syndrome. Sample: cord blood. The rearrangement uses TRBV5-1 and TRBJ2-3, with 7 nucleotides matching TRBD2. DNA for the CDR3: TGCGCCAGCAGCTTGCTAGCGGGCACAGATACGCAGTATTTT. Its translation: CASSLLAGTDTQYF.